The entry below describes one TCR beta chain. The source of the sample is a study of blood T cell repertoires in COVID-19. Assay used: immunoSEQ multiplex PCR; TCRdb lists only in-frame clones, some missing. The sample has under 250,000 clones, 70% to 90% seen once. The junction had 8 bases not matched to a gene; V was cut back by 5 bases and J by 2 bases. This CDR3 has 16 residues. From germline, CDR1 is SGHTA and CDR2 FQGNSA. The chain has TRBV7-2 and TRBJ2-3, with 9 nucleotides matching TRBD2. The TCR comes from a woman in her 30s with COVID-19, enrolled during active disease. Sequencing used peripheral blood. The CDR3 coding sequence is TGTGCCAGCAGCCAGAGGAGCGGGGGGCCCACAGATACGCAGTATTTT. Amino acid sequence: CASSQRSGGPTDTQYF.